This section outlines one T cell receptor beta chain sequence together with its context. This CDR3 is 16 amino acids long. J was trimmed by 2 bases and V by 5 bases; bases with no gene match: 7. The V gene's germline CDR1 is KGHDR and CDR2 SFDVKD. The sample comes from a study of T cell responses to AZD1222 COVID-19 vaccine. TCRdb's table, derived via immunoSEQ multiplex PCR, lists solely in-frame clones and lacks some. The repertoire has 100,000 to 150,000 clones, approximately 92% of them found once; the top ten carry 1.1%. The rearrangement joins TRBV24-1 to TRBJ2-2, with 7 bases lining up with TRBD2. The specimen comprised peripheral blood, sampled 28 days after the second AZD1222 dose. The receptor comes from an adult who received the AZD1222 COVID-19 vaccine. In DNA form, the CDR3 reads TGTGCCACCAGTGGGGCTAGCGGATTTAACACCGGGGAGCTGTTTTTT. Residues: CATSGASGFNTGELFF.